This T cell receptor (beta chain) emerged from a study of blood T cell repertoires in COVID-19. About the research overall: Researchers got acute and convalescent COVID-19 samples from the United States, Italy and Spain. T cells, B-cell-depleted T cells, or PBMCs supplied cDNA or gDNA.

Original processing methods: From reference gene primer amplification, estimates of nucleated cell counts were derived. Produced via immunoSEQ multiplex PCR; TCRdb's table is partial and in-frame only. The V and J calls and clone size were taken over from that table, and D and trimming were inferred from the DNA. Among over 60,000 clones listed, 90% were seen once. The CDR3 is made up of 14 amino acids. Between the trimmed V and J ends, which lost 10 bases and 8 bases, there was a span of 23 bases. CDR1 and CDR2 (germline): MNHEY, SMNVEV (reference sequence). The receptor was isolated from a man in his fifties with acute or convalescent COVID-19. The V call is TRBV27, the J call TRBJ1-2, with a tentative D call TRBD1 (6 bases). Sequencing used peripheral blood. CDR3 region: CATVNHRAGAGYTF. CDR3 sequence (DNA): TGTGCCACCGTCAACCATCGGGCAGGGGCCGGCTACACCTTC.